This T cell receptor (beta chain) was identified during a study of blood T cell repertoires in COVID-19. Background on the study: Recovery meant two consecutive negative NP/OP PCR tests, professional clearance, or resolved symptoms. T cells, B-cell-depleted T cells, or PBMCs supplied cDNA or gDNA.

Ages ranged from 18 to 89 years, with residence in around 24 US areas. Data came from immunoSEQ multiplex PCR; TCRdb stores just in-frame clones and leaves some out. The sample carries about 170,000 clones, approximately 79% recorded once. Germline values: CDR1 DFQATT, CDR2 SNEGSKA (reference sequence). Germline trimming cut 5 bases from V and 6 bases from J; bases unmatched to any gene: 0. The CDR3 is 11 residues long. The chain couples TRBV20-1 to TRBJ2-1; TRBD2 aligns across 8 bases. The sequence was collected from a woman in her 70s in a cohort exposed to, infected with or recovered from COVID-19 (not recorded which). The sample was PBMCs or T cells enriched from blood (not recorded which). The CDR3 bases are TGCAGTGCTGGGACTAGCAATGAGCAGTTCTTC. Translating gives CSAGTSNEQFF.